The sequence of this T cell receptor beta chain was determined in a study of T cell responses to AZD1222 COVID-19 vaccine. The assay was immunoSEQ multiplex PCR, and TCRdb's table has in-frame clones only and misses some. Of 150,000 to 250,000 clones listed, 91% are singletons. Note on this clone: The antigen remains unidentified.

Study observations and caveats: Targets within unmutated variant regions were reportedly found for nearly half of spike-specific TCRs.

This CDR3 is 14 amino acids long. Trimming shortened V by 3 bases and J by 2 bases, and 10 bases separated the two germline ends. Germline assignment: CDR1 MDHEN and CDR2 SYDVKM. This clonotype was obtained from an adult who received the AZD1222 COVID-19 vaccine. The chain employs TRBV28 and TRBJ1-2, with D possibly being TRBD1 (5 bases). This specimen was peripheral blood, taken 28 days after the second AZD1222 dose. CDR3 region: CASSFRALNYGYTF. The CDR3 coding sequence is TGTGCCAGCAGTTTCAGGGCGTTGAACTATGGCTACACCTTC.